Listed below are T cell receptor beta chains from one sample, sequenced in a study of shared clonotypes between healthy human individuals. The repertoire was sequenced with immunoSEQ multiplex PCR; TCRdb's copy has only in-frame clones and lacks some. The sample holds roughly 95,000 clones, less than 60% seen once. Sequencing was carried out using PBMCs. The receptors derive from a woman aged 40 to 50 in good health. Some clones in this sample may be carry-over from other donors' samples. The CDR3 runs from the conserved cysteine through the conserved F or W. Each record gives: J gene, clone size, D gene, V gene, CDR3 protein, CDR3 DNA. The D gene is left open where the match is weak. Clone size is given for some rows only: seen once, a few or many times, or a class if the clone is expanded.

J gene: TRBJ1-2
clone size: .
D gene: .
V gene: TRBV5-6
CDR3 protein: CASNPRGGVWDGYTF
CDR3 DNA: TGTGCCAGCAACCCACGGGGTGGCGTGTGGGATGGCTACACCTTC

J gene: TRBJ1-1
clone size: .
D gene: .
V gene: TRBV29-1
CDR3 protein: CSVVEPARVDTEAFF
CDR3 DNA: TGCAGCGTTGTCGAGCCAGCGCGGGTGGACACTGAAGCTTTCTTT

J gene: TRBJ1-1
clone size: .
D gene: .
V gene: TRBV5-4
CDR3 protein: CASSPGLHSDRGGLAFF
CDR3 DNA: TGTGCCAGCAGCCCGGGGCTTCACAGCGACCGGGGGGGGTTAGCTTTCTTT

J gene: TRBJ2-3
clone size: .
D gene: TRBD2
V gene: TRBV4-3
CDR3 protein: CASSQGLAGADTQYF
CDR3 DNA: TGCGCCAGCAGCCAAGGGCTAGCGGGAGCAGATACGCAGTATTTT

J gene: TRBJ2-1
clone size: .
D gene: .
V gene: TRBV30
CDR3 protein: CAWSENEQFF
CDR3 DNA: TGTGCCTGGAGTGAGAATGAGCAGTTCTTC

J gene: TRBJ2-4
clone size: once
D gene: .
V gene: TRBV5-1
CDR3 protein: CASSLGAAGGTKNIQYF
CDR3 DNA: TGCGCCAGCAGCTTGGGAGCGGCAGGAGGGACCAAAAACATTCAGTACTTC

J gene: TRBJ2-3
clone size: few
D gene: .
V gene: TRBV20-1
CDR3 protein: CSASPDTQYF
CDR3 DNA: TGCAGTGCTAGCCCAGATACGCAGTATTTT

J gene: TRBJ2-7
clone size: few
D gene: .
V gene: TRBV6-6
CDR3 protein: CASSYSQGTYEQYF
CDR3 DNA: TGTGCCAGCAGTTACTCGCAGGGGACTTACGAGCAGTACTTC

J gene: TRBJ2-1
clone size: .
D gene: TRBD1
V gene: TRBV7-2
CDR3 protein: CASSPRRDRGHEQFF
CDR3 DNA: TGTGCCAGCAGCCCACGCCGGGACAGGGGGCATGAGCAGTTCTTC

J gene: TRBJ2-7
clone size: .
D gene: .
V gene: TRBV2
CDR3 protein: CASTRGTYEQYF
CDR3 DNA: TGTGCCAGCACCAGGGGCACCTACGAGCAGTACTTC

J gene: TRBJ1-4
clone size: few
D gene: .
V gene: TRBV30
CDR3 protein: CAWSRNEKLFF
CDR3 DNA: TGTGCCTGGAGCAGAAATGAAAAACTGTTTTTT

J gene: TRBJ2-1
clone size: .
D gene: .
V gene: TRBV2
CDR3 protein: CASSEALEQFF
CDR3 DNA: TGTGCCAGCAGTGAAGCCCTGGAGCAGTTCTTC

J gene: TRBJ2-7
clone size: .
D gene: .
V gene: TRBV28
CDR3 protein: CASRRDPRSLGYF
CDR3 DNA: TGTGCCAGCCGCCGGGACCCGCGGTCGTTAGGGTACTTC

J gene: TRBJ2-7
clone size: .
D gene: .
V gene: TRBV15
CDR3 protein: CATSRDHGPTNYEQYF
CDR3 DNA: TGTGCCACCAGCAGAGATCACGGGCCAACCAACTACGAGCAGTACTTC

J gene: TRBJ2-1
clone size: .
D gene: .
V gene: TRBV5-1
CDR3 protein: CASSPDPDNEQFF
CDR3 DNA: TGCGCCAGCAGCCCGGACCCTGACAATGAGCAGTTCTTC

J gene: TRBJ1-2
clone size: .
D gene: .
V gene: TRBV7-3
CDR3 protein: CASSPRGGPNYGYTF
CDR3 DNA: TGTGCCAGCAGCCCCCGCGGGGGGCCCAACTATGGCTACACCTTC

J gene: TRBJ2-5
clone size: .
D gene: .
V gene: TRBV29-1
CDR3 protein: CSVRGPGSYF
CDR3 DNA: TGCAGCGTAAGGGGTCCGGGATCTTACTTC

J gene: TRBJ2-5
clone size: few
D gene: TRBD1
V gene: TRBV7-2
CDR3 protein: CASSQTGETAQYF
CDR3 DNA: TGTGCCAGCAGCCAAACAGGGGAAACGGCCCAGTACTTC

J gene: TRBJ2-7
clone size: .
D gene: .
V gene: TRBV5-1
CDR3 protein: CASSSGWTVSYEQYF
CDR3 DNA: TGCGCCAGCAGCTCCGGTTGGACAGTCTCCTACGAGCAGTACTTC

J gene: TRBJ1-4
clone size: once
D gene: .
V gene: TRBV4-3
CDR3 protein: CASSQDSGDEKLFF
CDR3 DNA: TGCGCCAGCAGCCAAGATAGCGGGGACGAAAAACTGTTTTTT

J gene: TRBJ1-1
clone size: .
D gene: .
V gene: TRBV29-1
CDR3 protein: CSVSTDQRTEAFF
CDR3 DNA: TGCAGCGTATCGACAGACCAGAGGACTGAAGCTTTCTTT

J gene: TRBJ2-7
clone size: .
D gene: TRBD2
V gene: TRBV7-9
CDR3 protein: CASSLLETSSYEQYF
CDR3 DNA: TGTGCCAGCAGCTTATTGGAGACTAGCAGCTACGAGCAGTACTTC